One sample yielded the 25 T cell receptor beta chains listed below, sequenced in a study of blood T cell repertoires in COVID-19. Repertoires were generated with immunoSEQ multiplex PCR, while TCRdb's copy carries only in-frame clones and drops some. There are about 180,000 clones in the sample; approximately 86% occur only once, and about 9.7% lies in the top ten. The sequenced sample consisted of peripheral blood. These TCRs come from a man aged 50 to 60 with active or convalescent COVID-19.

The chain couples TRBV29-1 to TRBJ1-2; TRBD1 might be the D (6 bases). Trimming took off 4 bases at V and 7 bases at J, with 16 bases between the two ends. Germline V gene lookup returns CDR1 SQVTM and CDR2 ANQGSEA. This CDR3 spans 13 amino acids. CDR3 in amino acids: CSVAGTFSLGYTF. DNA for the CDR3: TGCAGCGTTGCTGGGACATTCTCTCTTGGCTACACCTTC.

CDR3 bases: TGTGCCGGCGGCGGGAGTCCCTACGAGCAGTACTTC. Translating it yields CAGGGSPYEQYF. The rearrangement uses TRBV2 and TRBJ2-7, with 7 bases lining up with TRBD2. V lost 11 bases to trimming and J lost 2 bases; unmatched junction nucleotides: 6. In germline, CDR1 is SNHLY, CDR2 FYNNEI. The CDR3 contains 12 residues.

The chain joins TRBV3-1 (or the pseudogene TRBV3-2) to TRBJ2-7, with D possibly being TRBD2 (5 bases). Germline values: CDR1 LGHDT, CDR2 YNNKEL (reference sequence). The CDR3 totals 14 residues. V was cut by 7 bases and J by 1 base, with 14 bases left in between. The CDR3 loop is CASKAKGLSYEQYF. Written as DNA, the CDR3 is TGTGCCAGCAAGGCAAAAGGACTGTCCTACGAGCAGTACTTC.

This chain joins TRBV6-8 and TRBJ1-2; tentatively, D is TRBD1 (5 bases). The CDR3 runs to 14 residues. Trimming pared 6 bases from V and 7 bases from J, leaving 18 bases between. CDR1 is MNHGY and CDR2 is SAAAGT in the germline V gene. The CDR3 sequence: CASSHGEGGGGYTF. CDR3 bases: TGTGCCAGCAGCCACGGAGAGGGCGGGGGTGGCTACACCTTC.

This clone was recorded once. The J gene is TRBJ2-1, the V gene TRBV15; 9 bases are a match to TRBD1. J was trimmed by 8 bases and V by 3 bases; bases with no gene match: 8. Germline-derived CDR1 and CDR2 are LNHNV and YYDKDF (reference sequence). This CDR3 has 15 amino acids. For the CDR3, the DNA is TGTGCCACCAGCAGGGACAGGGGCTCGGGGGATGAGCAGTTCTTC. Protein product: CATSRDRGSGDEQFF.

This clone was observed a single time. J is TRBJ2-1 and V is TRBV30, with 11 bases fitting TRBD1. Germline assignment: CDR1 GTSNPN and CDR2 SVGIG (reference sequence). After removal of 5 bases from V and 8 bases from J, the junction contained 11 bases not matched to a gene. The CDR3 runs 15 residues. CDR3 sequence: CAWAAGTGGWYEQFF. DNA of the CDR3: TGTGCCTGGGCCGCCGGGACAGGGGGTTGGTATGAGCAGTTCTTC.

The V call is TRBV9, the J call TRBJ2-2, with 7 nucleotides matching TRBD1. The V gene end was trimmed by 4 bases and the J gene end by 1 base; junction bases not matched to a gene: 7. This CDR3 is 16 amino acids long. Germline CDR1 is SGDLS and CDR2 is YYNGEE. The CDR3 loop is CASSTRQGRNTGELFF. For the CDR3, the DNA is TGTGCCAGCAGCACAAGACAGGGTCGGAACACCGGGGAGCTGTTTTTT.

The chain recombines TRBV30 with TRBJ1-1; 7 nucleotides match TRBD1. V shed 2 bases and J 5 bases; nucleotides not matched to a gene: 5. CDR1 GTSNPN and CDR2 SVGIG come from the germline V gene (reference sequence). The CDR3 spans 13 residues. The CDR3 DNA sequence: TGTGCCTGGAGTCGACAGGGTTTAACTGAAGCTTTCTTT. As protein: CAWSRQGLTEAFF.

This clone has a single count. The V call is TRBV5-1, the J call TRBJ1-2, with 9 bases fitting TRBD1. This CDR3 is 16 amino acids long. V was pared by 4 bases and J by 7 bases, with 14 bases of the junction left unmatched. CDR1 is SGHRS and CDR2 is YFSETQ in the germline V gene. The CDR3 nucleotides read TGCGCCAGCAGCGGGGGACAGGGCCTTTGGGGCGTTGGCTACACCTTC. Its protein product is CASSGGQGLWGVGYTF.

The chain couples TRBV2 to TRBJ2-1, with TRBD2 as a possible D gene (6 bases). The V end was cut by 6 bases, the J end by 1 base, with 13 bases between. Germline V lookup: CDR1 SNHLY, CDR2 FYNNEI. This CDR3 is built from 15 residues. CDR3 region: CASRFLAQSYNEQFF. Written as DNA, the CDR3 is TGTGCCAGCAGATTTCTAGCGCAATCCTACAATGAGCAGTTCTTC.

The chain links TRBV28 to TRBJ1-2; 8 nucleotides line up with TRBD1. J was trimmed by 6 bases and V by 7 bases; bases with no gene match: 16. This CDR3 is 16 amino acids long. Per the germline V gene, CDR1 is MDHEN and CDR2 is SYDVKM. This CDR3 reads CASTIYPFTGGDGYTF. CDR3 in DNA: TGTGCCAGCACTATTTATCCCTTCACAGGGGGTGATGGCTACACCTTC.

This chain connects TRBV5-4 to TRBJ2-5; 8 bases are a match to TRBD1. This CDR3 has 14 amino acids. Germline CDR1 reads SGHNT; CDR2 reads YYREEE (reference sequence). The ends lost 5 bases at V and 5 bases at J; junction bases unmatched: 8. CDR3 amino acids: CASSPRGQGETQYF. CDR3 bases: TGTGCCAGCAGTCCCAGGGGGCAGGGGGAGACCCAGTACTTC.

The rearrangement links TRBV7-2 to TRBJ2-7, with D tentatively TRBD2 (5 bases). V was trimmed by 4 bases and J by 3 bases, leaving 16 bases between them. Germline CDR1 reads SGHTA; CDR2 reads FQGNSA. CDR3 length: 15 amino acids. The CDR3 DNA reads TGTGCCAGCAGCTCAGGTCTTTCGGGGTACTACGAGCAGTACTTC. Residues: CASSSGLSGYYEQYF.

This chain uses TRBV5-4 with TRBJ2-3; weak D call: TRBD2 (5 bases). Germline CDR1 reads SGHNT; CDR2 reads YYREEE (reference sequence). Trimming removed 0 bases from V and 1 base from J, with 12 bases in between. This CDR3 is built from 16 residues. CDR3 in amino acids: CASSLEGGPGTDTQYF. Written as DNA, the CDR3 is TGTGCCAGCAGCTTGGAAGGCGGGCCGGGCACAGATACGCAGTATTTT. Filled out from reference TRBV5-4 and TRBJ2-3, the complete variable domain reads ETGVTQSPTHLIKTRGQQVTLRCSSQSGHNTVSWYQQALGQGPQFIFQYYREEENGRGNFPPRFSGLQFPNYSSELNVNALELDDSALYLCASSLEGGPGTDTQYFGPGTRLTVL.

This chain joins TRBV18 and TRBJ1-2; D unclear. The V gene lost 0 bases and the J gene lost 8 bases, with 10 bases spanning the gap. The CDR3 length is 13 residues. Germline V CDR1 and CDR2: KGHSH, LQKENI. The CDR3 here is CASSPPEWLGYTF. CDR3 DNA: TGTGCCAGCTCACCACCGGAGTGGTTAGGCTACACCTTC.

This rearrangement joins TRBV6-5 to TRBJ2-7; maybe TRBD2 (5 bases). CDR3 length equals 15 residues. The germline V gene encodes CDR1 MNHEY and CDR2 SVGAGI. V lost 6 bases, J lost 3 bases, and 18 bases lay in between. DNA for the CDR3: TGTGCCAGCAGAAGACCCGGGTGGGGAGACTACGAGCAGTACTTC. This encodes CASRRPGWGDYEQYF.

Comment on this clone: This may be a read error: a much more frequent sequence differs by one nucleotide. Distinct nucleotide sequences in the sample also encode this CDR3. The CDR3 region has the DNA TGTGCCTGGAGTGGACAGGGGACCGGGGAGCTGTTTTTT. Encoded protein: CAWSGQGTGELFF. The chain has TRBV30 and TRBJ2-2, with 8 bases aligning to TRBD1. Germline V gene data show CDR1 as GTSNPN and CDR2 as SVGIG (reference sequence). The CDR3 runs to 13 residues. V lost 1 base and J lost 5; bases outside the gene matches: 0.

V is TRBV19 and J is TRBJ2-2, with D perhaps TRBD1 (6 bases). This CDR3 spans 12 amino acids. Germline CDR1 reads LNHDA; CDR2 reads SQIVND (reference sequence). V dropped 7 bases and J dropped 7 bases, with 10 bases sitting between them. The chain's CDR3 is CASTGEIGELFF. CDR3 coding DNA: TGTGCCAGTACAGGGGAAATCGGGGAGCTGTTTTTT.

This clone has just one count. The rearrangement uses TRBV5-4 and TRBJ2-5; possible D gene TRBD2, 6 bases. The length of the CDR3 is 15 residues. With 0 bases removed from V and 1 base from J, the gap between germline ends came to 10 bases. Germline V gene sequence: CDR1 SGHNT, CDR2 YYREEE (reference sequence). CDR3 loop: CASSLGGDVQETQYF. The CDR3 DNA reads as TGTGCCAGCAGCTTGGGGGGGGATGTCCAAGAGACCCAGTACTTC.

The V call is TRBV5-4, the J call TRBJ1-6; the D gene is possibly TRBD1 (5 bases). Germline V gene lookup returns CDR1 SGHNT and CDR2 YYREEE (reference sequence). This CDR3 is built from 14 residues. Trimming took off 0 bases at V and 9 bases at J, with 10 bases between the two ends. CDR3 nucleotides: TGTGCCAGCAGCTTGGAGGGGCTGGGTTCACCCCTCCACTTT. Its translation: CASSLEGLGSPLHF.

The table lists this clone with a few counts. The chain recombines TRBV28 with TRBJ2-5, with D perhaps matching TRBD2 (5 bases). V lost 6 bases and J lost 5, with 16 bases in between. The CDR3 is 14 amino acids. Germline-derived CDR1 and CDR2 are MDHEN and SYDVKM. The chain's CDR3 is CASRSGRRVETQYF. The DNA for the CDR3 is TGTGCCAGCAGGTCGGGGAGAAGGGTGGAGACCCAGTACTTC. Full variable domain (outside the CDR3, taken from reference TRBV28 and TRBJ2-5): DVKVTQSSRYLVKRTGEKVFLECVQDMDHENMFWYRQDPGLGLRLIYFSYDVKMKEKGDIPEGYSVSREKKERFSLILESASTNQTSMYLCASRSGRRVETQYFGPGTRLLVL.

V gene TRBV6-5 combines with J gene TRBJ1-3, with a possible D match to TRBD1 (5 bases). The CDR3 runs 15 residues. Per the germline V gene, CDR1 is MNHEY and CDR2 is SVGAGI. Trimming removed 0 bases at V and 3 bases at J, with 9 bases between. The CDR3 nucleotides are TGTGCCAGCAGTTACTCCCCCAGGGTTGGAAACACCATATATTTT. Translated, it gives CASSYSPRVGNTIYF.

This clone was counted a single time. The rearrangement uses TRBV5-1 and TRBJ2-7, with 11 bases lining up with TRBD2. This CDR3 has 14 residues. Germline assignment: CDR1 SGHRS and CDR2 YFSETQ. After removal of 4 bases from V and 3 bases from J, the junction contained 3 bases not matched to a gene. CDR3 residues: CASSPTSGSYEQYF. The CDR3 region has the DNA TGCGCCAGCAGCCCCACTAGCGGGAGCTACGAGCAGTACTTC.

V usage is TRBV19 and J usage is TRBJ1-5; D remains unclear. The CDR3 totals 16 residues. Germline-derived CDR1 and CDR2 are LNHDA and SQIVND (reference sequence). Trimming shortened V by 3 bases and J by 10 bases, and 22 bases separated the two germline ends. CDR3 coding DNA: TGTGCCAGTAGTATTCGAGAGGGTGTGATGGGAGGACCCCAGCATTTT. Protein sequence: CASSIREGVMGGPQHF.

The V gene is TRBV6-5, the J gene TRBJ2-7, with 7 bases fitting TRBD2. V lost 7 bases to trimming and J lost 2 bases; unmatched junction nucleotides: 5. Germline CDR1 is MNHEY and CDR2 is SVGAGI. The CDR3 is 13 residues long. The CDR3 sequence: CASTPAGAYEQYF. CDR3 DNA sequence: TGTGCCAGCACCCCGGCGGGGGCCTACGAGCAGTACTTC.